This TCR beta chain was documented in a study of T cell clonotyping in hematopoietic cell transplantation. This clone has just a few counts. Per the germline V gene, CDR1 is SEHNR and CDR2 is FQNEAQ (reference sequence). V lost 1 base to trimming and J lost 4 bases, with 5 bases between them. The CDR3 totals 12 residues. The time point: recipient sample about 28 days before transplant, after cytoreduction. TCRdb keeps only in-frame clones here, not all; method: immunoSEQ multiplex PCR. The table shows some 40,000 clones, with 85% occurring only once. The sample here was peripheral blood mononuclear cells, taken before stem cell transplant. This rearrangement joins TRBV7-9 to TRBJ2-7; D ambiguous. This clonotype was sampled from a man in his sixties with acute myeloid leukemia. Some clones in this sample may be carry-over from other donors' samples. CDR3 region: CASSLELYEQYF. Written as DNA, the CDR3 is TGTGCCAGCAGCTTAGAGCTTTACGAGCAGTACTTC.